This T cell receptor beta chain was sequenced during a study of blood T cells in healthy people across ages. Notes on the study in general: Higher diversity, along with more naive CD4+ cells, distinguished long-lived donors from aged donors.

A J-beta primer mix and a sample-barcoded 5' primer were used in a second PCR of roughly 6 to 11 cycles. Each cDNA molecule received a tag from a template-switch adaptor that had 12 random nucleotides. Paired-end reads containing CDR3 totaled no fewer than 2.5 million for each sample. Using its own MiXCR run on the 5' RACE reads, TCRdb lists one record per CDR3 protein. Altogether about 680,000 distinct CDR3 sequences are present, roughly 49% being singletons, with the ten largest covering about a third. As for this clonotype: Its antigen is unknown.

V was clipped by 3 bases and J by 9 bases; unmatched bases: 11. CDR3 length equals 15 residues. Germline V gene data show CDR1 as SGHNT and CDR2 as YYREEE (reference sequence). The source is a woman aged 55 to 70 in good health. The chain is built from TRBV5-4 and TRBJ2-1, with 8 bases aligning to TRBD1. Material: blood. CDR3 residues: CASSSRGRGFGEQFF. The CDR3 nucleotides are TGTGCCAGCAGCTCCAGGGGGCGCGGGTTTGGTGAGCAGTTCTTC.